This is a list of T cell receptor beta chains from one sample in a study of blood T cell repertoires in COVID-19. Clones were read by immunoSEQ multiplex PCR, and TCRdb kept only the in-frame ones, dropping some. This table has 150,000 or so clones, over 80% appearing once. Sequences were obtained from peripheral blood. Every receptor here comes from an older man with acute or convalescent COVID-19. Both conserved end residues are trimmed from each CDR3. Clone size, where shown, is once, few, many, or a class for clones that have expanded.

clone_size v_call cdr3_aa
- TRBV5-1 ASSLSGVSDSPLH
- TRBV3-1/TRBV3-2 ASSQVQGESPLH
few TRBV4-1 ASSQVPPLAGSSYEQY
- TRBV2 ASRPTGIRQPQH
- TRBV5-1 ASSPWTGQNIQY
- TRBV9 ASSVGAGDYNEQF
- TRBV3-1/TRBV3-2 ASSQVATEAF
- TRBV5-1 ASSLKGQGDSPLH
- TRBV5-1 ASSTATGESEAF
- TRBV2 AGRQGVFYEQF
- TRBV30 AWSVTGSGNYGYT